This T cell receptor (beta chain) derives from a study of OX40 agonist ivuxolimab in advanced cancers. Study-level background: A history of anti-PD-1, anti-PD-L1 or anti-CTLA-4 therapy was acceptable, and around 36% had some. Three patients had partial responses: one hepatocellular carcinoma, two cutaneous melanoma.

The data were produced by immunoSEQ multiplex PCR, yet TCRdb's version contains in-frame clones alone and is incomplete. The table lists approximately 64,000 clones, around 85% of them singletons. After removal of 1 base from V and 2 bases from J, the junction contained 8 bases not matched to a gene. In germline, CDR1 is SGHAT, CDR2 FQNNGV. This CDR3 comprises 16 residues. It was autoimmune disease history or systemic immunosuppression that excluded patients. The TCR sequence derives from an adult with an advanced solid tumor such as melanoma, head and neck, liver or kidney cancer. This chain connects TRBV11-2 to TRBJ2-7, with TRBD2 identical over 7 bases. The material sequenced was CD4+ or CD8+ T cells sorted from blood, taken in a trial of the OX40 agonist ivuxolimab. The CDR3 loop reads CASSLGEGVWPYEQYF. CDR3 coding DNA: TGTGCCAGCAGCTTAGGGGAGGGAGTCTGGCCCTACGAGCAGTACTTC.